The 5 T cell receptor beta chains presented below share a single source sample, sequenced in a study of cytomegalovirus exposure and HLA in healthy donors. Method: immunoSEQ multiplex PCR; TCRdb's copy keeps in-frame clones and lacks some. The sample includes about 200,000 clones, roughly 84% of them seen just once. The sequenced material came from PBMCs. The receptors were sampled from a woman in her 30s in good health and CMV-seropositive.

The rearrangement links TRBV9 to TRBJ2-3, with D possibly TRBD1 on 6 matching bases. The V and J ends lost 4 bases and 4 bases respectively, with 10 bases between them. The CDR3 is made up of 13 amino acids. CDR1 is SGDLS, CDR2 YYNGEE, per germline. The CDR3 nucleotides are TGTGCCAGCAGCCCCGACAGGTCAGATACGCAGTATTTT. Encoded protein: CASSPDRSDTQYF.

The rearrangement links TRBV7-9 to TRBJ2-7, with a possible D match to TRBD2 (6 bases). The CDR3 length is 14 residues. Between the trimmed V and J ends, which lost 5 bases and 0 bases, there was a span of 11 bases. Germline loops: CDR1 SEHNR, CDR2 FQNEAQ (reference sequence). This CDR3 is CASSGRESSYEQYF. DNA of the CDR3: TGTGCCAGCAGCGGCCGGGAGAGCTCCTACGAGCAGTACTTC.

J is TRBJ1-5 and V is TRBV6-1; D might be TRBD1 (5 bases). The germline V and J ends were trimmed by 2 bases and 6 bases, with 14 bases remaining between them. CDR1 and CDR2 from the germline V gene are MNHNS and SASEGT. This CDR3 is 15 amino acids long. The CDR3 region has the DNA TGTGCCAGCAGTGAACGAGGCAGGGCCAGTCAGCCCCAGCATTTT. Its translation: CASSERGRASQPQHF.

The chain has TRBV6-1 and TRBJ1-1; the match to TRBD1 covers 7 bases. The germline V gene has CDR1 MNHNS and CDR2 SASEGT. CDR3 size: 15 residues. The junction had 11 bases not matched to a gene; V was cut back by 2 bases and J by 8 bases. The CDR3 DNA reads as TGTGCCAGCAGTGAACCGGGACAGACAGCCGTGGAAGCTTTCTTT. It yields the protein CASSEPGQTAVEAFF.

This clone was found a few times. The chain is built from TRBV20-1 and TRBJ1-1, with 8 positions matching TRBD1. In germline, CDR1 is DFQATT, CDR2 SNEGSKA (reference sequence). Unmatched junction bases numbered 2, after V lost 4 bases and J lost 7 bases. There are 11 residues in the CDR3. The DNA of the CDR3 is TGCAGTGCTACCGACAGGGGTGAAGCTTTCTTT. Translating it yields CSATDRGEAFF.